The rows below give T cell receptor beta chains drawn from one sample of a study of blood T cell repertoires in COVID-19. Method: immunoSEQ multiplex PCR; TCRdb's copy keeps in-frame clones and lacks some. The sample lists 180,000 or so clones; about 84% were seen once. The specimen was PBMCs or T cells enriched from blood (not recorded which). Receptor source: a man in his forties or fifties with acute COVID-19. CDR3s include the opening cysteine and the closing phenylalanine or tryptophan. A D gene is named only where the DNA matches it firmly. The listing skips clone size in some rows; elsewhere it reads once, few, many or a size class.

J	V	D	size	CDR3	DNA
TRBJ2-7	TRBV4-3	TRBD2	few	CASSLTSGSRYEQSF	TGCGCCAGCAGCCTAACTAGCGGGAGTAGGTACGAGCAGTCCTTC
TRBJ1-1	TRBV24-1	NA	NA	CATSPSGAMNTEAFF	TGTGCCACCAGTCCTTCCGGAGCTATGAACACTGAAGCTTTCTTT
TRBJ2-2	TRBV24-1	NA	NA	CATSDPGVNTGELFF	TGTGCCACCAGTGATCCAGGGGTGAACACCGGGGAGCTGTTTTTT
TRBJ2-7	TRBV30	NA	NA	CAWSEVALSYEQYF	TGTGCCTGGAGTGAGGTAGCGCTCTCCTACGAGCAGTACTTC
TRBJ2-1	TRBV12-3/TRBV12-4	NA	NA	CASSLGLYNEQFF	TGTGCCAGCAGTTTAGGGCTTTACAATGAGCAGTTCTTC
TRBJ1-1	TRBV6-5	NA	few	CASSFRYEAFF	TGTGCCAGCAGTTTCAGGTATGAAGCTTTCTTT
TRBJ2-1	TRBV5-1	NA	few	CASRTEPGDEQFF	TGCGCCAGCAGAACCGAACCGGGAGATGAGCAGTTCTTC
TRBJ2-5	TRBV7-2	NA	NA	CASSLLIPGETQYF	TGTGCCAGCAGCTTATTAATCCCCGGGGAGACCCAGTACTTC
TRBJ2-5	TRBV7-3	NA	NA	CASDGIRGEETQYF	TGTGCCAGCGACGGTATTCGGGGAGAAGAGACCCAGTACTTC
TRBJ2-5	TRBV29-1	NA	NA	CSVDPGEETQYF	TGCAGCGTTGACCCGGGGGAGGAGACCCAGTACTTC
TRBJ2-7	TRBV27	NA	NA	CASRMDSLEQYF	TGTGCCAGCAGGATGGACAGCCTCGAGCAGTACTTC
TRBJ2-3	TRBV27	NA	NA	CASSPSTGGTQYF	TGTGCCAGCAGTCCCTCAACCGGCGGTACGCAGTATTTT
TRBJ2-6	TRBV27	NA	NA	CASSLYSPGSGANVLTF	TGTGCCAGCAGTTTATATTCTCCAGGGTCTGGGGCCAACGTCCTGACTTTC
TRBJ2-1	TRBV9	TRBD1	NA	CATQGAGNEQFF	TGTGCCACCCAGGGGGCCGGCAATGAGCAGTTCTTC
TRBJ1-1	TRBV15	NA	NA	CATSRPIREGSEAFF	TGTGCCACCAGCAGACCTATCCGGGAGGGGTCAGAAGCTTTCTTT
TRBJ2-1	TRBV9	NA	NA	CASSVVTGSRNEQFF	TGTGCCAGCAGCGTAGTGACGGGATCTCGCAATGAGCAGTTCTTC